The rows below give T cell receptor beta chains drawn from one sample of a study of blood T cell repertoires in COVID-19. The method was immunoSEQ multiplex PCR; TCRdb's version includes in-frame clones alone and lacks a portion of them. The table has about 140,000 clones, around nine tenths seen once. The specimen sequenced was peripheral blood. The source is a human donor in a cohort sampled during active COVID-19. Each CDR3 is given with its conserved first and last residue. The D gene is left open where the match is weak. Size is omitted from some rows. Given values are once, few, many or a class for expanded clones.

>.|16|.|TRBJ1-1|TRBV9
CASSVDWGGQNTEAFF
TGTGCCAGCAGCGTAGACTGGGGAGGACAGAACACTGAAGCTTTCTTT
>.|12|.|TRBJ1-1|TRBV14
CASSRVRTEAFF
TGTGCCAGCAGCCGTGTTCGGACTGAAGCTTTCTTT
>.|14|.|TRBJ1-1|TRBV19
CASSSREGGTEAFF
TGTGCCAGTAGTAGCAGGGAAGGGGGCACTGAAGCTTTCTTT
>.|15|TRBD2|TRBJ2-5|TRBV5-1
CASSLSSGRQETQYF
TGCGCCAGCAGCCTATCTAGCGGGAGACAAGAGACCCAGTACTTC
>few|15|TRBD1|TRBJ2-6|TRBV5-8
CASSKGTGFANVLTF
TGTGCCAGCAGCAAAGGGACAGGGTTTGCCAACGTCCTGACTTTC
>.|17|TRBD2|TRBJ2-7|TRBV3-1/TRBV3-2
CASTIRTSGRDLYEQYF
TGTGCCAGCACCATAAGGACTAGCGGGAGGGATTTGTACGAGCAGTACTTC
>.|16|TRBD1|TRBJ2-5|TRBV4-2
CASSRQGERAQETQYF
TGTGCCAGCAGCCGACAGGGGGAACGGGCCCAAGAGACCCAGTACTTC
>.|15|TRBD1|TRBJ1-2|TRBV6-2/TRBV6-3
CASSSRQGALYGYTF
TGTGCCAGCAGTTCGCGACAGGGGGCTCTCTATGGCTACACCTTC
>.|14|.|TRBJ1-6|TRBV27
CASSGGPYNSPLHF
TGTGCCAGCAGCGGGGGGCCCTATAATTCACCCCTCCACTTT
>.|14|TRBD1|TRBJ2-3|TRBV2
CASSVGQGPDTQYF
TGTGCCAGCAGTGTGGGACAGGGGCCAGATACGCAGTATTTT
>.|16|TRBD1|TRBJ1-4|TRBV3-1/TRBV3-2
CASSQMRQGGGEKLFF
TGTGCCAGCAGCCAAATGCGTCAGGGGGGCGGTGAAAAACTGTTTTTT
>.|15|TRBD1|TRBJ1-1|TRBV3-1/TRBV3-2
CASSHPGQGDTEAFF
TGTGCCAGCAGCCATCCGGGACAGGGGGACACTGAAGCTTTCTTT
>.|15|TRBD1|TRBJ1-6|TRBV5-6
CASSRPGQVNSPLHF
TGTGCCAGCAGTCGACCGGGACAGGTTAATTCACCCCTCCACTTT
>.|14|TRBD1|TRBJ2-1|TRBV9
CASSARTGYNEQFF
TGTGCCAGCAGCGCTCGGACAGGCTACAATGAGCAGTTCTTC
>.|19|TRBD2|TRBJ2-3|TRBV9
CASSVSLILAGGLTDTQYF
TGTGCCAGCAGCGTTAGTCTAATCCTAGCGGGGGGACTCACAGATACGCAGTATTTT
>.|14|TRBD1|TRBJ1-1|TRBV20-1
CSASKGALNTEAFF
TGCAGTGCTAGTAAGGGGGCACTGAACACTGAAGCTTTCTTT
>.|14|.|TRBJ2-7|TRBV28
CASGGSGGSYEQYF
TGTGCCAGCGGGGGGAGTGGGGGATCCTACGAGCAGTACTTC
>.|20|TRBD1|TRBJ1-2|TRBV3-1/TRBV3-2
CASSQVGEEFGHRGEDGYTF
TGTGCCAGCAGCCAAGTCGGGGAAGAGTTCGGCCACAGGGGCGAAGATGGCTACACCTTC
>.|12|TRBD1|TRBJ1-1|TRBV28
CATGGGHTEAFF
TGTGCGACAGGGGGGGGACACACTGAAGCTTTCTTT
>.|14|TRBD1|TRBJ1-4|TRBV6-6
CASRETGSGEKLFF
TGTGCCAGCAGAGAGACAGGGAGTGGGGAAAAACTGTTTTTT
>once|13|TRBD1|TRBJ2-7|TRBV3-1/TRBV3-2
CASSQAQGAEQYF
TGTGCCAGCAGCCAAGCTCAGGGGGCCGAGCAGTACTTC
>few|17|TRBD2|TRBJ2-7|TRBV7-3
CASSPRGLAGGPYEQYF
TGTGCCAGCAGCCCCCGGGGCCTAGCGGGAGGCCCCTACGAGCAGTACTTC
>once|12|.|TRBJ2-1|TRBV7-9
CASSNRGNEQFF
TGTGCCAGCAGCAACCGGGGCAATGAGCAGTTCTTC
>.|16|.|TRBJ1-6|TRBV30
CAWSAEQGGGNSPLHF
TGTGCCTGGAGCGCCGAACAGGGTGGAGGTAATTCACCCCTCCACTTT